The clone carrying this TCR beta chain was found a few times. A read error may be the cause here, since a much bigger clone is one base away. Described time point: newly diagnosed GD, antithyroid drugs for less than 3 months. From RNA extracted from PBMCs, the TCR library was made. This specimen comes from a study of regulatory T cells in long-lasting Graves disease. Study summary: Newly diagnosed Graves' patients had under 3 months of antithyroid drugs.

CDR3 regions were amplified by Arm-PCR using iRepertoire HTBI primers to build TCR beta libraries. From the multiplex PCR reads, TCRdb called clonotypes with MiXCR, one entry per CDR3 protein. Here the sample spans hundreds of thousands of distinct CDR3 sequences, approximately 16% being singletons. Germline CDR1 MNHEY, CDR2 SVGEGT. CDR3 length equals 12 residues. V was pared by 2 bases and J by 2 bases, with 1 base between. These data were also filed under a second study, of T cells in Graves' hyperthyroidism and ophthalmopathy. From that report: Patients aged 18 to 65 with hyperthyroidism were newly diagnosed, with duration under 2 months. Within blood appeared most thyroid clonotypes that had expanded above 0.001.

The material was peripheral blood mononuclear cells (PBMCs), obtained at new diagnosis, from a patient treated with antithyroid drugs. The chain carries TRBV6-2 or TRBV6-3 and TRBJ1-5; no firm D call. The sequence came from a woman aged 40 to 50 with Graves disease. The CDR3 coding sequence is TGTGCCAGCAGTTACGGCAATCAGCCCCAGCATTTT. Translated: CASSYGNQPQHF.